This TCR beta chain was observed in a study of T-cell memory formation after mild COVID-19. Study-level information: Among the donors, TCR clusters were largely specific to each donor.

This clonotype was counted between two and nine times. Employing constant-segment primers, 5'RACE generated TCR alpha and TCR beta cDNA libraries bearing sample barcodes and UMIs. TCRdb reprocessed the 5' RACE reads via MiXCR and lists one record per CDR3 protein. The top ten hold 20% to 25% of the sample, which has hundreds of thousands of distinct CDR3 sequences, roughly 15% seen once. Trimming removed 9 bases from V and 2 bases from J, with 16 bases in between. Germline CDR1 MGHDK, CDR2 SYGVNS. The CDR3 has 14 residues. The V gene is TRBV25-1, the J gene TRBJ2-5; unclear D gene. This clonotype was sampled from a man aged 18 to 29 who had mild COVID-19 (a few samples of this study predate the infection). Cell type and time point are not known. Material for sequencing was PBMCs or a T cell subset sorted from them (not recorded which). The CDR3 protein is CASWRGNRQETQYF. The CDR3 coding sequence is TGTGCCAGTTGGCGCGGCAACAGACAAGAGACCCAGTACTTC.